One TCR beta chain is described in this entry. No antigen is known for it. No base quality values were provided; no much bigger clone lies one nucleotide off. The sample originates from a study of blood T cell repertoires in COVID-19 (dated by TCRdb to 2020 to 2022). At the level of the whole study: Samples covering the acute and convalescent phases of COVID-19 were provided by collaborators in the United States, Italy and Spain. Deeply sampled blood TCRbeta repertoires from subjects exposed to, actively infected with, or recovered from COVID-19 were included in the dataset. A de-identified subject ID, COVID-19 status, age in years and sex were almost always included in the sample metadata. The material from the prospective study consisted of cDNA or gDNA derived from T cells, B-cell-depleted T cells, or PBMCs. A freely available public database, intended as a resource for researchers studying the immune response to SARS-CoV-2, is where the repertoires were released. The samples were drawn from the first 160 participants of the ongoing ImmuneRACE study and from 1,254 subjects provided by 6 global collaborators. Where HLA class I and class II types were available, the types were taken from metadata supplied by the sample provider, not from assay-based typing.

CDR1 and CDR2 were assigned from the germline V gene as SGHVS and FQNEAQ. V is cut back by 5 bases and J by 8 bases, with 9 bases in the junction unmatched. The CDR3 measures 14 amino acids from cysteine to phenylalanine. The kept DNA is CDR3 alone, 42 bases in frame from the first base. TCRbeta CDR3 regions were amplified from genomic DNA by means of the immunoSEQ Assay, a bias-controlled multiplex PCR. The original methods were these. The number of nucleated cells in each sample was estimated from the amplification of reference gene primers within the assay. Sequence reads were collapsed and filtered to measure the absolute abundance of every unique TCRbeta CDR3 rearrangement. For each sample, productive Simpson clonality was calculated as the square root of Simpson's diversity index over productive rearrangements. The immuneACCESS repertoire file appears here via TCRdb, limited to in-frame rearrangements. These files lack a portion of the clones; in checked studies, under half of the deficit traces to unresolved V genes, and the cause of the others is not known. That table gives V, J and clone size, and the DNA gave D and trimming. The table for this sample lists some 150,000 clones; nearly 85% of them were counted only once. Clones ranked in the top ten supply 44% of the sample.

Whole blood was collected in K2EDTA tubes by collaborating institutions according to the institutions' own protocols. For TCRbeta analysis, collaborators shipped samples in one of three forms: frozen whole blood, isolated PBMCs, or DNA extracted from either of those sample types. The paper as a whole reports these results and caveats: Clinical and demographic metadata were provided uncurated, with the amount varying by source and participant.

The sequenced material came from peripheral blood. Rearrangement joined TRBV7-8 to TRBJ1-2, and 9 junction bases match TRBD1. The clonotype originates from a human donor in a cohort sampled during active COVID-19. The sequenced DNA is TGTGCCAGCAGCATAAGAGATGGGACAGGGGGCTACACCTTC. It translates to CASSIRDGTGGYTF.